The rows below give T cell receptor beta chains drawn from one sample of a study of Graves' ophthalmopathy and Graves' hyperthyroidism. TCRdb re-analysed the multiplex PCR reads in MiXCR, keeping a single row per CDR3 protein. The repertoire includes about 400,000 distinct CDR3 sequences, approximately 15% of them detected once, and roughly 7% sits in the top ten. Sequenced: peripheral blood. These receptors all stem from a woman aged 18-29 years with stable Graves' hyperthyroidism. Each CDR3 is given with its conserved first and last residue.

TRBV5-1	15	TRBJ2-7	CASSLASSLIYEQYF
TRBV14	16	TRBJ1-5	CASSQGRDRENQPQHF
TRBV19	14	TRBJ1-2	CASSTILASYGYTF
TRBV11-2	14	TRBJ2-7	CASSLAGTIYEQYF
TRBV6-1	14	TRBJ2-5	CASSPGFFPETQYF
TRBV7-9	14	TRBJ2-7	CASSFFAGGYEQYF
TRBV6-1	15	TRBJ2-7	CASSTPGLAPHEQYF
TRBV5-1	14	TRBJ2-5	CASSLEGTPETQYF
TRBV12-3/TRBV12-4	11	TRBJ1-2	CASSLDYGYTF
TRBV6-2/TRBV6-3	18	TRBJ2-4	CASSPVPVQTGGLSIQYF
TRBV12-3/TRBV12-4	16	TRBJ1-2	CASRPTGGAENYGYTF
TRBV5-1	14	TRBJ1-2	CASVRGPRGYGYTF